The source of this TCR beta chain is a study of blood T cell repertoires in COVID-19. Germline V CDR1 and CDR2: SGHTA, FQGTGA. The CDR3 is made up of 13 amino acids. V was cut by 6 bases and J by 1 base, with 8 bases left in between. In the authors' methods: The assay estimated nucleated cells by amplifying reference gene primers. Method: immunoSEQ multiplex PCR; TCRdb's copy keeps in-frame clones and lacks some. The V and J calls and the clone size are those of that table, but D and trimming were determined from the DNA. Of some 260,000 clones in the sample, around 80% are singletons; the top ten hold approximately 4.5%.

The clonotype comes from a man aged 30 to 45 with acute COVID-19. The sequenced sample was PBMCs or T cells enriched from blood (not recorded which). V is TRBV7-3 and J is TRBJ2-3; D perhaps matches TRBD2 (5 bases). The DNA of the CDR3 is TGTGCCAGCAGTAAGAGGGGCACAGATACGCAGTATTTT. Translating it yields CASSKRGTDTQYF.